This T cell receptor (beta chain) was found in a study of blood T cells in healthy people across ages. Study-wide results and limits: Reliance upon unsorted PBMCs precluded definitive naive versus antigen-experienced comparison.

The authors ran a second PCR of about 7 to 11 cycles using a sample-barcoded 5' primer and a J-beta primer mix. One entry per CDR3 protein, called by TCRdb with MiXCR from the 5' RACE reads. Found here are roughly 800,000 distinct CDR3 sequences, approximately 25% of them singletons; the top ten hold 9.4%. Points on this clonotype: Antigen unknown.

Germline V gene sequence: CDR1 MGHRA, CDR2 YSYEKL. The CDR3 covers 14 residues. The ends were cut back, 0 bases at V and 8 bases at J, with 13 bases in the middle. The same data also contributed to another study, on T cells of mothers and their children. Turning to that study: All extracted RNA went into cDNA synthesis, approximately 1.4 ug per 15 ul. Related mother-child pairs shared marginally more repertoire than unrelated pairs, though not significantly.

This receptor was taken from a boy aged 10-17 years in good health. The chain employs TRBV4-1 and TRBJ1-2; no clear D. The specimen was blood. CDR3 DNA: TGCGCCAGCAGCCAAGATCCGGGTCTCTTCGGCTACACCTTC. It specifies CASSQDPGLFGYTF.